Each of the 15 T cell receptor beta chains below was sequenced from the same sample in a study of T cells in women clearing cervical HPV infection. TCRdb's copy holds only in-frame clones and misses some; the assay was immunoSEQ multiplex PCR. The repertoire table contains tens of thousands of clones. Material for sequencing was blood buffy coat. Every receptor here comes from a woman between 18 and 70 years old with a cervical HPV16 infection that either progressed to CIN3+ or cleared (not recorded which).

With respect to this clone: The sequence runs out 3 residues before the end of the CDR3; the remainder is reconstructed from the germline J gene. This chain uses TRBV4-2 with TRBJ2-7; 14 bases align to TRBD2. Germline CDR1 reads LGHNA; CDR2 reads YNFKEQ. V lost 1 base to trimming and J lost 3 bases; unmatched junction nucleotides: 5. The CDR3 has 17 amino acids. CDR3 DNA, as far as it was read: TGTGCCAGCAGCCAAGGACCAGGACTAGCGGGGGGCTACGAG. Translated, it gives CASSQGPGLAGGYE. In full, the CDR3 reads CASSQGPGLAGGYEQYF.

The CDR3 loop reads CASSLTHRDEQFF. Incomplete CDR3 DNA: TGCGCCAGCAGCTTGACCCACAGGGATGAG. The J gene is TRBJ2-1, the V gene TRBV5-1; D may be TRBD1 (6 bases). The CDR3 end falls 3 residues outside the read, so it is completed with the germline J gene. The germline V and J ends were trimmed by 1 base and 8 bases, with 10 bases remaining between them. Germline V lookup: CDR1 SGHRS, CDR2 YFSETQ. This CDR3 has 13 residues. The variable domain in full, with the rest retrieved from reference TRBV5-1 and TRBJ2-1, is KAGVTQTPRYLIKTRGQQVTLSCSPISGHRSVSWYQQTPGQGLQFLFEYFSETQRNKGNFPGRFSGRQFSNSRSEMNVSTLELGDSALYLCASSLTHRDEQFFGPGTRLTVL.

Of note for this clone: Read coverage stops 3 residues before the CDR3 terminus; the germline J gene supplies the remainder. The chain recombines TRBV19 with TRBJ1-1; 8 bases agree with TRBD1. V lost 5 bases to trimming and J lost 5 bases; unmatched junction nucleotides: 16. Germline CDR1 is LNHDA and CDR2 is SQIVND (reference sequence). The CDR3 runs to 17 residues. The CDR3 bases that were read are TGTGCCAGTAGTGTGGACAGGGTCGATATGTGGAGAACTGAA. Protein: CASSVDRVDMWRTE. The whole CDR3 reads CASSVDRVDMWRTEAFF.

Worth noting for this clone: Coverage ceases 3 residues before the CDR3 finishes, and the germline J gene fills in the end. The chain carries TRBV10-3 and TRBJ2-1; 11 bases fit TRBD2. Germline assignment: CDR1 ENHRY and CDR2 SYGVKD. This CDR3 contains 17 residues. The trim removed 2 bases at V and 0 bases at J, leaving 3 bases unmatched. CDR3 amino acids: CAISEISGGASYNEQFF. The CDR3 bases that were read are TGTGCCATCAGTGAGATTAGCGGGGGGGCCTCCTACAATGAG.

Concerning this clone itself: The read stops 3 residues short of the end of the CDR3; the missing end is completed from the germline J gene. V usage is TRBV19 and J usage is TRBJ1-2; TRBD1 matches 10 bases. Germline values: CDR1 LNHDA, CDR2 SQIVND (reference sequence). This CDR3 spans 16 amino acids. The covered CDR3 bases are TGTGCCAGTAGTAAGGGACAGGGGATCCACGGAGATAGG. It encodes CASSKGQGIHGDR. The whole CDR3 sequence is CASSKGQGIHGDRYTF.

Note on this clone: Read data end 3 residues before the CDR3 end; the end is taken from the germline J gene. The chain has TRBV30 and TRBJ1-1, with D possibly matching TRBD1 (6 bases). V was pared by 0 bases and J by 1 base, with 15 bases between. Germline CDR1 reads GTSNPN; CDR2 reads SVGIG (reference sequence). The CDR3 has 16 residues. The CDR3 is CAWSVQGPGGNTEAFF. The part of the CDR3 DNA that was read is TGTGCCTGGAGTGTACAGGGCCCCGGAGGGAACACTGAA.

As to this clone: The read ends 3 residues early relative to the CDR3; the germline J gene fills the gap. The rearrangement joins TRBV27 to TRBJ2-1; 10 bases are a match to TRBD2. V shed 3 bases, J shed 6 bases, and the junction held 2 bases outside the gene matches. The CDR3 has 14 amino acids. Germline values: CDR1 MNHEY, CDR2 SMNVEV (reference sequence). CDR3 amino acids: CASSFQRGGNEQFF. The DNA read from the CDR3 is TGTGCCAGCAGTTTCCAGCGGGGGGGCAATGAG.

In the case of this clone: The read falls 3 residues short of the CDR3 end, and the missing part is taken from the germline J gene. The rearrangement uses TRBV5-1 and TRBJ2-3; 7 bases line up with TRBD1. After removal of 4 bases from V and 5 bases from J, the junction contained 4 bases not matched to a gene. The CDR3 has 13 residues. The germline V gene has CDR1 SGHRS and CDR2 YFSETQ. CDR3 amino acids: CASSLNRGDTQYF. CDR3 bases read: TGCGCCAGCAGCCTGAACAGGGGAGATACG. Full variable domain (outside the CDR3, taken from reference TRBV5-1 and TRBJ2-3): KAGVTQTPRYLIKTRGQQVTLSCSPISGHRSVSWYQQTPGQGLQFLFEYFSETQRNKGNFPGRFSGRQFSNSRSEMNVSTLELGDSALYLCASSLNRGDTQYFGPGTRLTVL.

Concerning this clone itself: The read falls 3 residues short of the CDR3 end, and the missing part is taken from the germline J gene. The rearrangement joins TRBV20-1 to TRBJ1-1; D unclear. The CDR3 extends over 13 amino acids. Germline V lookup: CDR1 DFQATT, CDR2 SNEGSKA (reference sequence). Trimming took 1 base from V and 5 from J, leaving 11 bases between them. CDR3 DNA, as far as it was read: TGCAGTGCTAGAGCCCGCCCCGGGACTGAA. It translates to CSARARPGTE. The complete CDR3 reads CSARARPGTEAFF.

Worth noting for this clone: A read error may produce the germline difference seen at one junction end. This same CDR3 is encoded by further DNA sequences in the sample. The CDR3: CASSPRGQSSGNTIYF. The covered CDR3 bases are TGTGCCAGCAGCCCCCGAGGGCAGTCTTCTGGAAACACG. The rearrangement uses TRBV7-6 and TRBJ1-3, with D unclear. The read ends 3 residues before the CDR3 terminus; that terminus is restored from the germline J gene. CDR3 length: 16 residues. Germline V gene lookup returns CDR1 SGHVS and CDR2 FNYEAQ.

On this clone: The CDR3 end is not reached by the read, which stops 3 residues before it; the germline J gene fills it in. This chain links TRBV30 with TRBJ2-1, with 12 bases matching TRBD1. Germline-derived CDR1 and CDR2 are GTSNPN and SVGIG (reference sequence). This CDR3 contains 17 residues. The V gene end was trimmed by 2 bases and the J gene end by 8 bases; junction bases not matched to a gene: 13. The CDR3 bases that were read are TGTGCCTGGAGTAGGGGGCACCGGGACAGGGGGCCGGATGAG. Translating it yields CAWSRGHRDRGPDE. The CDR3 in its entirety is CAWSRGHRDRGPDEQFF.

As for this clone: The missing CDR3 end, 3 residues past where the read stops, is filled in from the germline J gene. The chain couples TRBV20-1 to TRBJ1-2; 7 bases agree with TRBD1. The CDR3 consists of 13 residues. Per germline, CDR1 DFQATT and CDR2 SNEGSKA (reference sequence). The sequenced CDR3 bases are TGCAGGGCTTCCCCTACAGGGGAAAGGATC. This gives the protein CRASPTGERI. The whole CDR3 protein is CRASPTGERIYTF.

Of note for this clone: The observed sequence ends 3 residues before the CDR3 terminus, with the missing tail filled in from the germline J gene. This chain connects TRBV20-1 to TRBJ2-2; a weak D match, TRBD2 (6 bases). Germline CDR1 reads DFQATT; CDR2 reads SNEGSKA (reference sequence). V gave up 6 bases and J gave up 6 bases, with 14 bases separating them. The CDR3 has 13 amino acids. The CDR3 spells CSARDLNSGELFF. Partial CDR3 DNA: TGCAGTGCAAGGGACTTAAATTCCGGGGAG.

Regarding this clone: The read falls 3 residues short of the CDR3 end, and the missing part is taken from the germline J gene. The chain is built from TRBV5-5 and TRBJ2-7; D gene uncertain. V gave up 1 base and J gave up 4 bases, with 12 bases separating them. CDR1 is SGHKS, CDR2 YYEKEE, per germline (reference sequence). The CDR3 extends over 14 amino acids. The part of the CDR3 DNA that was read is TGTGCCAGCAGCTTGTGGTCAGGAGATTACGAG. It encodes CASSLWSGDYE. The CDR3 in its entirety is CASSLWSGDYEQYF.

As regards this clone: The read finishes 3 residues shy of the CDR3 end, and the germline J gene is used to complete it. The chain joins TRBV7-3 to TRBJ2-1, with TRBD1 identical over 10 bases. This CDR3 region has 15 residues. V was clipped by 2 bases and J by 4 bases; unmatched bases: 2. From germline, CDR1 is SGHTA and CDR2 FQGTGA. The CDR3 DNA, read in part, is TGTGCCAGCAGCTTAGGACAGGGGGGATACAATGAG. Encoded protein: CASSLGQGGYNE. The whole CDR3 sequence reads CASSLGQGGYNEQFF.